One sample yielded the 11 T cell receptor beta chains listed below, sequenced in a study of metastatic and nonmetastatic thyroid tumors. The entire patient cohort was treatment-naive prior to thyroid surgery. TCRdb re-clonotyped the PCR reads via MiXCR. The sample records around 15,000 clones, roughly 24% being singletons. The sequencing sample was made of tumor tissue. The receptors stem from a male donor with papillary thyroid cancer or a benign thyroid nodule (not recorded which). Some clones in this sample may be carry-over from other donors' samples.

Ten or more counts support this clone. The CDR3 nucleotides are TGTGCCAGTAGGGGGGACTCCTACGAGCAGTACTTC. It is translated as CASRGDSYEQYF. The chain has TRBV19 and TRBJ2-7; TRBD1 or TRBD2 may be the D gene (5 bases each). CDR3 length: 12 amino acids. Germline CDR1 reads LNHDA; CDR2 reads SQIVND (reference sequence). V was shortened by 6 bases and J by 0 bases, with 6 bases between the two germline ends.

The V gene is TRBV7-9, the J gene TRBJ1-2; D is perhaps TRBD1 (6 bases). Germline V gene lookup returns CDR1 SEHNR and CDR2 FQNEAQ (reference sequence). Trimming left V 7 bases short and J 6 bases short, with 15 bases between. There are 13 residues in the CDR3. CDR3 nucleotide sequence: TGTGCCAGCATCCCCTCAGGGGTAAATGGCTACACCTTC. Encoded protein: CASIPSGVNGYTF.

This clone was picked up many times. Other DNA sequences from this sample encode an identical CDR3 as well. The chain combines TRBV2 with TRBJ2-1, with 7 bases that match TRBD1. This CDR3 has 13 residues. The junction had 2 bases not matched to a gene; V was cut back by 2 bases and J by 7 bases. The germline V gene has CDR1 SNHLY and CDR2 FYNNEI. CDR3: CASSEHRGNEQFF. In DNA, the CDR3 is TGTGCCAGCAGTGAACACAGGGGTAATGAGCAGTTCTTC.

This clone has ten or more counts. This could be a read error, since a much larger clone is one nucleotide away. This specimen includes other DNA sequences encoding the same CDR3. The chain uses TRBV5-4 and TRBJ1-4, with D maybe TRBD1 (5 bases). CDR1 SGHNT and CDR2 YYREEE come from the germline V gene (reference sequence). Trimming stripped 0 bases from V and 8 bases from J, with 5 bases between. The CDR3 runs to 12 residues. CDR3 in DNA: TGTGCCAGCAGCTTGGGGGGGGAAAAACTGTTTTTT. It codes for CASSLGGEKLFF. The full variable domain, in which reference TRBV5-4 and TRBJ1-4 provide the parts outside the CDR3, is ETGVTQSPTHLIKTRGQQVTLRCSSQSGHNTVSWYQQALGQGPQFIFQYYREEENGRGNFPPRFSGLQFPNYSSELNVNALELDDSALYLCASSLGGEKLFFGSGTQLSVL.

This clone has more than one count but fewer than ten. This sequence joins TRBV6-2 or TRBV6-3 and TRBJ2-7; D is unclear. This CDR3 has 12 residues. Trimming shortened V by 4 bases and J by 3 bases, and 7 bases separated the two germline ends. The germline CDR1 and CDR2 sequences are MNHEY and SVGEGT. In DNA form, the CDR3 reads TGTGCCAGCAGTTCGACACTCTACGAGCAGTACTTC. Translating gives CASSSTLYEQYF.

There are a few counts of this clone. The chain has TRBV6-1 and TRBJ1-2; unclear D gene. Germline CDR1 and CDR2: MNHNS and SASEGT. The CDR3 covers 12 residues. V was trimmed by 8 bases and J by 4 bases, leaving 11 bases between them. CDR3 region: CASLRVAYGYTF. The CDR3 coding sequence is TGTGCCAGCCTACGCGTAGCCTATGGCTACACCTTC.

The V call is TRBV6-5, the J call TRBJ1-6; D not certain. Germline CDR1 and CDR2: MNHEY and SVGAGI. The CDR3 is 15 amino acids. The germline V and J ends were trimmed by 2 bases and 7 bases, with 12 bases remaining between them. The CDR3 sequence: CASSYGQVENSPLHF. The DNA for the CDR3 is TGTGCCAGCAGTTACGGGCAGGTCGAGAATTCACCCCTCCACTTT.

There are many counts of this clone. V is TRBV4-1 and J is TRBJ2-1; 12 bases line up with TRBD2. The CDR3 sequence is 16 residues long. Germline V lookup: CDR1 MGHRA, CDR2 YSYEKL. Unmatched junction bases numbered 4, after V lost 0 bases and J lost 7 bases. CDR3 in amino acids: CASSQDSSGGVNEQFF. The CDR3 DNA sequence: TGCGCCAGCAGCCAAGATTCTAGCGGGGGGGTGAATGAGCAGTTCTTC.

This clone has ten or more counts. The chain couples TRBV12-3 or TRBV12-4 to TRBJ2-1, with D perhaps matching TRBD1 or TRBD2 (6 bases each). CDR3 length: 16 residues. Trimming left V 7 bases short and J 2 bases short, with 18 bases between. The CDR3 coding sequence is TGTGCCAGCACCCTAGGGGGGAGGTTCGCCTACAATGAGCAGTTCTTC. Its protein is CASTLGGRFAYNEQFF.

Points on this clone: The junction and the germline gene differ at one end; a read error may be behind it. The rearrangement joins TRBV4-1 to TRBJ1-3; D is unresolved. The CDR3 extends over 15 amino acids. Germline V gene sequence: CDR1 MGHRA, CDR2 YSYEKL. Here the CDR3 DNA reads TGCGCCAGCAGCCAAGCACCAGGTTATATAAACACCATATACTTT. This codes for CASSQAPGYINTIYF.

This clone came up many times. The chain has TRBV5-6 and TRBJ2-3; TRBD1 matches at 8 bases. This CDR3 spans 16 amino acids. With 2 bases clipped from V and 4 bases from J, the junction kept 9 bases outside the gene matches. Germline-derived CDR1 and CDR2 are SGHDT and YYEEEE. This CDR3 is CASSFDRGSAADTQYF. CDR3 bases: TGTGCCAGCAGCTTCGACAGGGGTTCAGCCGCAGATACGCAGTATTTT.